This TCR beta chain was identified in a study of T cells of healthy individuals. One entry per CDR3 protein results from TCRdb running MiXCR on the 5' RACE reads. In the table there are more than 60,000 distinct CDR3 sequences, 16% of which are singletons. This clonotype came up many times. The receptor was isolated from a human donor in good health.

The CDR3 sequence is CASSLPFRGNEQFF. The DNA of the CDR3 is TGCGCCAGCAGCTTGCCCTTCAGGGGTAATGAGCAGTTCTTC. The chain is built from TRBV5-1 and TRBJ2-1; D possibly corresponds to TRBD1 (6 bases). Trimming left V 1 base short and J 7 bases short, with 12 bases between. Germline V gives CDR1 SGHRS, CDR2 YFSETQ. The CDR3 runs 14 residues. Full variable domain (remainder filled in from reference TRBV5-1 and TRBJ2-1): KAGVTQTPRYLIKTRGQQVTLSCSPISGHRSVSWYQQTPGQGLQFLFEYFSETQRNKGNFPGRFSGRQFSNSRSEMNVSTLELGDSALYLCASSLPFRGNEQFFGPGTRLTVL.